This T cell receptor beta chain was observed in a study of cytomegalovirus exposure and HLA in healthy donors. Primers included in the PCR were 60 Vbeta and 13 Jbeta primers. Clones were sequenced by immunoSEQ multiplex PCR, and TCRdb holds only the in-frame ones, with some missing. Of 180,000 or so clones detected, around 82% appear once; the ten largest clones hold 2% to 2.5%. The germline gives CDR1 MNHEY, CDR2 SMNVEV (reference sequence). The V and J ends lost 5 bases and 2 bases, in that order; junction bases with no gene match: 14. The CDR3 consists of 20 residues. What was sequenced was PBMCs. V is TRBV27 and J is TRBJ2-2; TRBD2 agrees at 13 bases. The sequence was obtained from a woman in her thirties in good health and CMV-seropositive. CDR3 in amino acids: CASSTPSKRLAGGNTGELFF. CDR3 in DNA: TGTGCCAGCAGTACCCCGTCTAAGAGACTAGCGGGGGGAAACACCGGGGAGCTGTTTTTT.